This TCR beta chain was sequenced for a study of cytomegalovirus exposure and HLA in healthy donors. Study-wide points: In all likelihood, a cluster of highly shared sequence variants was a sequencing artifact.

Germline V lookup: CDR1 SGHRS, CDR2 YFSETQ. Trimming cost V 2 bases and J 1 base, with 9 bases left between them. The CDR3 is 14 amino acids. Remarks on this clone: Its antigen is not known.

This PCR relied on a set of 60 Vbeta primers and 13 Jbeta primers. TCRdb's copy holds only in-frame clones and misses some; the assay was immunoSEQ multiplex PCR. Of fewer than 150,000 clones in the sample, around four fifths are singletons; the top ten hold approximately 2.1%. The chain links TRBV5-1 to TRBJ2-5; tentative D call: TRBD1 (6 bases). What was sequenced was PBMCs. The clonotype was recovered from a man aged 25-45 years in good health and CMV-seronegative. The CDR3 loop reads CASSFGDIQETQYF. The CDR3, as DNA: TGCGCCAGCAGCTTCGGGGACATCCAAGAGACCCAGTACTTC.